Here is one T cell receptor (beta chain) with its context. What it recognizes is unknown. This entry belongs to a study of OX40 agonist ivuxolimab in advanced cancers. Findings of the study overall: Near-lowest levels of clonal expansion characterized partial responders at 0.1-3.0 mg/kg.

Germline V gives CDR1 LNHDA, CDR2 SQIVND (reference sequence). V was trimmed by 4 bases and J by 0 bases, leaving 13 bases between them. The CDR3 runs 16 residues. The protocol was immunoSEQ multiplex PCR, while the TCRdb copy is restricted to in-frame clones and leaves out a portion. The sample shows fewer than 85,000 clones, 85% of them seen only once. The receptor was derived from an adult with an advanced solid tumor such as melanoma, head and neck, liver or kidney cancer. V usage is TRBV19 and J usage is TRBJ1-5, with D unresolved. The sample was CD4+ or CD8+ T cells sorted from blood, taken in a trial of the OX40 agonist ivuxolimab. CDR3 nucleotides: TGTGCCAGTAGTAGAGGCGGCGTGTATAGCAATCAGCCCCAGCATTTT. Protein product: CASSRGGVYSNQPQHF. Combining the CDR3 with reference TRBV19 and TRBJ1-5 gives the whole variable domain DGGITQSPKYLFRKEGQNVTLSCEQNLNHDAMYWYRQDPGQGLRLIYYSQIVNDFQKGDIAEGYSVSREKKESFPLTVTSAQKNPTAFYLCASSRGGVYSNQPQHFGDGTRLSIL.